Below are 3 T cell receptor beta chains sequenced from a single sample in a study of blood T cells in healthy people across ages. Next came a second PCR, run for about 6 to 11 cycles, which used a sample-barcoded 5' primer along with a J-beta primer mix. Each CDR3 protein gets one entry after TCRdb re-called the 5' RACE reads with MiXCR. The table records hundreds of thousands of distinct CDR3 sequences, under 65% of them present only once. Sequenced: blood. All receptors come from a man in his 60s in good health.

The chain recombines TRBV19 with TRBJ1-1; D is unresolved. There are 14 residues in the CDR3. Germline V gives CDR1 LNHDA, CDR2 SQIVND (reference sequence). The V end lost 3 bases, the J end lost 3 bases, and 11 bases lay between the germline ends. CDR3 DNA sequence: TGTGCCAGTAGTATGGGAGAGTGGCACACTGAAGCTTTCTTT. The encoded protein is CASSMGEWHTEAFF.

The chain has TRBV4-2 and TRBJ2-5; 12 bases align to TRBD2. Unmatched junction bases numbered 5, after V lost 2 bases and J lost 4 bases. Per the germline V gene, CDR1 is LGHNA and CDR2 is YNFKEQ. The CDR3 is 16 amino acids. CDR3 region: CASSQTLAGGLETQYF. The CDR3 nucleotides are TGTGCCAGCAGCCAAACTCTAGCGGGGGGGCTAGAGACCCAGTACTTC.

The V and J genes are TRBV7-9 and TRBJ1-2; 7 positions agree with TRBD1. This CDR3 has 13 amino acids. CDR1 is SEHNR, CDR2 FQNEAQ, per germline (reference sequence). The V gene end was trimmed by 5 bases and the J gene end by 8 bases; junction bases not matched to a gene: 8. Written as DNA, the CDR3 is TGTGCCAGCAGCCCTGGGACAGAGGTCGGCTACACCTTC. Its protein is CASSPGTEVGYTF.